This T cell receptor beta chain was recorded in a study of shared clonotypes between healthy human individuals. Only CD45RO-negative cells positively selected for CCR7 counted as naive CD8 cells, so terminally differentiated effector memory CD45RA+ cells were excluded. Findings and caveats of the study: Some naive CD4 clonotypes, roughly 4.8%, turned up in common across four donors.

Concerning this clone itself: Its target is not known.

The CDR3 extends over 15 amino acids. Germline V gene data show CDR1 as MNHEY and CDR2 as SVGAGI. Trimming shortened V by 0 bases and J by 8 bases, and 13 bases separated the two germline ends. Produced via immunoSEQ multiplex PCR; TCRdb's table is partial and in-frame only. Found here are hundreds of thousands of clones, more than 85% of them singletons; the top ten hold approximately 25%. The chain couples TRBV6-5 to TRBJ2-2; D gene ambiguous. Sequencing used naive CD8+ T cells sorted from blood. The clonotype was recovered from a man in his thirties or forties in good health. This CDR3 reads CASSYSLGRGGELFF. The CDR3 DNA reads as TGTGCCAGCAGTTACTCGCTAGGGCGCGGTGGGGAGCTGTTTTTT.